This T cell receptor (beta chain) was retrieved from a study of cytomegalovirus exposure and HLA in healthy donors. Notes on the study in general: Using the classifier, cytomegalovirus status was reportedly diagnosed with high specificity and sensitivity. Confirmation in vitro established that three CMV-associated chains were specific for CMV antigens. The listing of 150 or so TCR beta chains classed them as cytomegalovirus-associated.

Repertoires were generated with immunoSEQ multiplex PCR, while TCRdb's copy carries only in-frame clones and drops some. The sample lists hundreds of thousands of clones, about 92% occurring once. As regards this clone: The antigen remains undetermined.

Germline V lookup: CDR1 SNHLY, CDR2 FYNNEI. Trimming pared 7 bases from V and 6 bases from J, leaving 9 bases between. The CDR3 loop spans 12 amino acids. The sequenced sample was PBMCs. The sequence came from a woman aged 30 to 39 in good health and CMV-seronegative. The chain carries TRBV2 and TRBJ2-2; no definite D call. The CDR3 DNA follows: TGTGCCAGCAACGGGCCGGCCGGGGAGCTGTTTTTT. Its protein is CASNGPAGELFF. The entire variable domain, with the rest obtained from reference TRBV2 and TRBJ2-2, is as follows: EPEVTQTPSHQVTQMGQEVILRCVPISNHLYFYWYRQILGQKVEFLVSFYNNEISEKSEIFDDQFSVERPDGSNFTLKIRSTKLEDSAMYFCASNGPAGELFFGEGSRLTVL.